Listed here are 30 T cell receptor beta chains from one sample, sequenced in a study of shared clonotypes between healthy human individuals. Assay: immunoSEQ multiplex PCR; the TCRdb copy retains only in-frame clones and omits some. The sample holds about 1.5 million clones, nearly 99% seen once. The specimen was naive CD4+ T cells sorted from blood. Noted subset: CD45RA+ positively selected. Every receptor here comes from a man between 25 and 39 years old in good health.

The chain employs TRBV9 and TRBJ1-4; D is uncertain. The CDR3 length is 10 residues. Germline-derived CDR1 and CDR2 are SGDLS and YYNGEE. Trimming took off 7 bases at V and 7 bases at J, with 5 bases between the two ends. In DNA, the CDR3 is TGTGCCAGCGGAGGTGAAAAACTGTTTTTT. Amino acid sequence: CASGGEKLFF.

The chain has TRBV7-9 and TRBJ2-5; the match to TRBD2 covers 12 bases. CDR1 and CDR2 from the germline V gene are SEHNR and FQNEAQ (reference sequence). The CDR3 spans 15 residues. Unmatched junction bases numbered 3, after V lost 1 base and J lost 6 bases. CDR3 sequence (DNA): TGTGCCAGCAGCTTAGGGACTAGCGGGACTAAGACCCAGTACTTC. This encodes CASSLGTSGTKTQYF.

Worth noting for this clone: Other nucleotide sequences from this sample produce the same CDR3. The V and J genes are TRBV18 and TRBJ1-5; a possible D gene is TRBD1 (5 bases). V was clipped by 0 bases and J by 6 bases, with 12 bases between them. The CDR3 contains 15 residues. Germline V CDR1 and CDR2: KGHSH, LQKENI. CDR3 DNA sequence: TGTGCCAGCTCACCACCGGGGCAGGGAGGTCAGCCCCAGCATTTT. Its protein product is CASSPPGQGGQPQHF.

This chain connects TRBV7-3 to TRBJ2-7; 9 positions agree with TRBD1. V shed 2 bases and J 4 bases; nucleotides not matched to a gene: 9. This CDR3 is built from 16 residues. Germline V gene sequence: CDR1 SGHTA, CDR2 FQGTGA. This CDR3 is CASSLLGGGQGYEQYF. The CDR3 nucleotides read TGTGCCAGCAGCTTATTGGGAGGTGGACAGGGGTACGAGCAGTACTTC.

This chain uses TRBV7-9 with TRBJ1-5; no firm D call. The CDR3 totals 14 residues. The V end lost 1 base, the J end lost 9 bases, and 13 bases lay between the germline ends. Germline V CDR1 and CDR2: SEHNR, FQNEAQ (reference sequence). CDR3 bases: TGTGCCAGCAGCTTAGACTCAAAGGCCGGGCCCCAGCATTTT. Protein: CASSLDSKAGPQHF.

Note on this clone: The sample contains more than one DNA sequence encoding this CDR3. The V call is TRBV6-5, the J call TRBJ2-7, with D unresolved. V gave up 4 bases and J gave up 2 bases, with 3 bases separating them. The CDR3 contains 11 residues. CDR1 and CDR2 from the germline V gene are MNHEY and SVGAGI. Written as DNA, the CDR3 is TGTGCCAGCAGTTCAGCCTACGAGCAGTACTTC. This translates into CASSSAYEQYF.

The chain joins TRBV15 to TRBJ1-2; D is unresolved. V lost 4 bases, J lost 0 bases, and 6 bases lay in between. The length of the CDR3 is 13 residues. Germline lookup yields CDR1 LNHNV and CDR2 YYDKDF (reference sequence). CDR3 in amino acids: CATSTVPNYGYTF. The CDR3 nucleotides read TGTGCCACCAGCACGGTACCTAACTATGGCTACACCTTC.

Only one count was recorded for this clone. The J gene is TRBJ2-7, the V gene TRBV18; D could derive from TRBD1 or TRBD2 (5 bases each). The CDR3 runs 14 residues. Trimming took off 4 bases at V and 0 bases at J, with 10 bases between the two ends. Germline-derived CDR1 and CDR2 are KGHSH and LQKENI. DNA for the CDR3: TGTGCCAGCTCACGGGACCCCAGCTCCTACGAGCAGTACTTC. It codes for CASSRDPSSYEQYF.

This chain joins TRBV2 and TRBJ1-2; no clear D gene. Germline CDR1 is SNHLY and CDR2 is FYNNEI. CDR3 length equals 14 residues. V was pared by 5 bases and J by 8 bases, with 18 bases between. CDR3 sequence: CASSTAALTRGYTF. The CDR3 DNA reads as TGTGCCAGCAGTACAGCAGCCTTAACGAGGGGCTACACCTTC.

This chain connects TRBV19 to TRBJ2-1; TRBD2 matches 12 bases. V lost 1 base and J lost 7; bases outside the gene matches: 5. This CDR3 has 16 amino acids. The germline V gene encodes CDR1 LNHDA and CDR2 SQIVND (reference sequence). DNA for the CDR3: TGTGCCAGTAGTATAGGACTAGCGGGAGTGAAGAATGAGCAGTTCTTC. It encodes CASSIGLAGVKNEQFF. The variable domain in full, completed from reference TRBV19 and TRBJ2-1, reads DGGITQSPKYLFRKEGQNVTLSCEQNLNHDAMYWYRQDPGQGLRLIYYSQIVNDFQKGDIAEGYSVSREKKESFPLTVTSAQKNPTAFYLCASSIGLAGVKNEQFFGPGTRLTVL.

The chain joins TRBV25-1 to TRBJ2-2; D might be TRBD2 (5 bases). V was clipped by 2 bases and J by 6 bases, with 13 bases between them. The germline V gene has CDR1 MGHDK and CDR2 SYGVNS. This CDR3 has 15 amino acids. The CDR3 sequence is CASSEAGKRAGELFF. The CDR3 DNA reads TGTGCCAGCAGTGAAGCCGGGAAACGCGCCGGGGAGCTGTTTTTT.

Concerning this clone itself: The sample holds other DNA sequences that translate to the same CDR3. The chain joins TRBV30 to TRBJ1-1; D remains unclear. The germline V and J ends were trimmed by 3 bases and 2 bases, with 4 bases remaining between them. Germline CDR1 is GTSNPN and CDR2 is SVGIG (reference sequence). CDR3 length: 11 amino acids. The CDR3 coding sequence is TGTGCCTGGAGGGTTAACACTGAAGCTTTCTTT. It yields the protein CAWRVNTEAFF. The complete variable domain, with remaining parts taken from reference TRBV30 and TRBJ1-1, reads SQTIHQWPATLVQPVGSPLSLECTVEGTSNPNLYWYRQAAGRGLQLLFYSVGIGQISSEVPQNLSASRPQDRQFILSSKKLLLSDSGFYLCAWRVNTEAFFGQGTRLTVV.

This clone was observed once. The chain joins TRBV5-5 to TRBJ2-5; D is unclear. Looked up from germline, CDR1 is SGHKS and CDR2 is YYEKEE (reference sequence). The CDR3 spans 17 residues. V lost 0 bases and J lost 0, with 15 bases in between. CDR3 loop: CASSLAHGPENQETQYF. DNA for the CDR3: TGTGCCAGCAGCTTGGCACATGGGCCAGAAAACCAAGAGACCCAGTACTTC.

The chain uses TRBV5-8 and TRBJ1-2; tentative D call: TRBD1 (5 bases). Germline CDR1 SGHTS, CDR2 YDEGEE. This CDR3 is built from 15 residues. Trimming removed 4 bases from V and 3 bases from J, with 16 bases in between. This CDR3 reads CASSPGPDPYYGYTF. In DNA form, the CDR3 reads TGTGCCAGCAGCCCAGGGCCCGATCCATACTATGGCTACACCTTC.

Turning to this clone: This CDR3 is also generated by other DNA sequences in the sample. J is TRBJ1-1 and V is TRBV18, with unresolved D. The germline V gene has CDR1 KGHSH and CDR2 LQKENI. The V and J ends lost 6 bases and 1 base respectively, with 9 bases between them. The CDR3 has 13 residues. CDR3 in amino acids: CASSVGPNTEAFF. The CDR3, as DNA: TGTGCCAGCTCGGTCGGACCGAACACTGAAGCTTTCTTT. The full variable domain, rest sourced from reference TRBV18 and TRBJ1-1, is NAGVMQNPRHLVRRRGQEARLRCSPMKGHSHVYWYRQLPEEGLKFMVYLQKENIIDESGMPKERFSAEFPKEGPSILRIQQVVRGDSAAYFCASSVGPNTEAFFGQGTRLTVV.

The V call is TRBV5-1, the J call TRBJ2-3, with unresolved D. From germline, CDR1 is SGHRS and CDR2 YFSETQ. V was pared by 2 bases and J by 2 bases, with 9 bases between. The CDR3 is 14 amino acids. The DNA for the CDR3 is TGCGCCAGCAGCTTAACCGGAGTCACAGATACGCAGTATTTT. Translated, it gives CASSLTGVTDTQYF.

V and J are TRBV4-1 and TRBJ2-4, with 8 bases matching TRBD1. The V gene end was trimmed by 4 bases and the J gene end by 8 bases; junction bases not matched to a gene: 10. This CDR3 has 15 amino acids. The V gene's germline CDR1 is MGHRA and CDR2 YSYEKL. CDR3 in amino acids: CASSRLIGQGHIQYF. Written as DNA, the CDR3 is TGCGCCAGCAGCCGACTGATTGGACAGGGTCACATTCAGTACTTC.

This chain joins TRBV18 and TRBJ2-7; D is possibly TRBD1 (5 bases). The V end lost 1 base, the J end lost 3 bases, and 13 bases lay between the germline ends. CDR3 size: 15 residues. Germline V CDR1 and CDR2: KGHSH, LQKENI. CDR3 in amino acids: CASSPLSQGRYEQYF. The DNA for the CDR3 is TGTGCCAGCTCACCACTAAGTCAGGGTCGCTACGAGCAGTACTTC.

This clone was picked up one time. The CDR3 DNA sequence: TGTGCCAGCAGCGTACACCTGGGGGGGACAGGGCCTGGAAACACCATATATTTT. Protein sequence: CASSVHLGGTGPGNTIYF. V usage is TRBV9 and J usage is TRBJ1-3, with 9 bases matching TRBD1. This CDR3 has 18 residues. Losses at the gene ends were 1 base for V and 2 bases for J; bases not matched to a gene: 10. Per germline, CDR1 SGDLS and CDR2 YYNGEE.

The gene calls are TRBV7-9 and TRBJ2-5, with 12 bases matching TRBD1. Per germline, CDR1 SEHNR and CDR2 FQNEAQ (reference sequence). The CDR3 contains 16 residues. The ends lost 6 bases at V and 7 bases at J; junction bases unmatched: 12. The CDR3 is CASRVSGQGAAGTQYF. The DNA of the CDR3 is TGTGCCAGCAGGGTCTCGGGACAGGGGGCAGCGGGGACCCAGTACTTC.

The chain couples TRBV6-1 to TRBJ2-7; D possibly uses TRBD1 or TRBD2 (7 bases each). Germline loops: CDR1 MNHNS, CDR2 SASEGT. The CDR3 loop spans 15 amino acids. Trimming stripped 7 bases from V and 1 base from J, with 17 bases between. The CDR3 DNA reads as TGTGCCAGCACCTTTTCAGGGGGGGATTCCTACGAGCAGTACTTC. Translation: CASTFSGGDSYEQYF.

V usage is TRBV5-4 and J usage is TRBJ2-5; 8 bases agree with TRBD1. CDR3 length: 15 residues. CDR1 is SGHNT and CDR2 is YYREEE in the germline V gene (reference sequence). The V and J ends lost 5 bases and 1 base, in that order; junction bases with no gene match: 7. CDR3 sequence (DNA): TGTGCCAGCAGGAAACGACAGGGGACCCAAGAGACCCAGTACTTC. This translates into CASRKRQGTQETQYF.

This rearrangement joins TRBV25-1 to TRBJ1-2; TRBD1 is a possible D gene (6 bases). Trimming took 4 bases from V and 4 from J, leaving 16 bases between them. Germline V gene data show CDR1 as MGHDK and CDR2 as SYGVNS. The CDR3 is 15 amino acids. CDR3 sequence: CASSGHREGGYGYTF. CDR3 coding DNA: TGTGCCAGCAGTGGCCACAGGGAGGGAGGCTATGGCTACACCTTC.

This clone has only one observation. This chain joins TRBV14 and TRBJ2-2; 10 bases fit TRBD2. The CDR3 totals 18 residues. Germline V gene lookup returns CDR1 SGHDN and CDR2 FVKESK. The J segment lost 2 bases and the V segment lost 0 bases, leaving 6 bases of the junction unmatched. CDR3: CASSQDLGTSDNTGELFF. DNA for the CDR3: TGTGCCAGCAGCCAAGATTTGGGGACTAGCGACAACACCGGGGAGCTGTTTTTT.

This clone was detected only once. The V call is TRBV13, the J call TRBJ2-7; D remains unclear. Looked up from germline, CDR1 is PRHDT and CDR2 is FYEKMQ (reference sequence). V was trimmed by 5 bases and J by 6 bases, leaving 11 bases between them. The CDR3 totals 12 residues. The CDR3 loop reads CASSTTLGEQYF. The CDR3 bases are TGTGCCAGCAGCACAACCTTGGGCGAGCAGTACTTC.

J is TRBJ1-5 and V is TRBV6-1; D is undetermined. V dropped 5 bases and J dropped 0 bases, with 11 bases sitting between them. The CDR3 loop spans 15 amino acids. CDR1 is MNHNS and CDR2 is SASEGT in the germline V gene. CDR3 loop: CASSNNPNSNQPQHF. CDR3 bases: TGTGCCAGCAGTAATAACCCGAATAGCAATCAGCCCCAGCATTTT.

J is TRBJ2-7 and V is TRBV6-6; D gene ambiguous. V was pared by 5 bases and J by 2 bases, with 13 bases between. Germline CDR1 is MNHNY and CDR2 is SVGAGI (reference sequence). The CDR3 spans 14 residues. The CDR3 DNA sequence: TGTGCCAGCAGTCCCGAGTTAGTACCCTACGAGCAGTACTTC. Encoded protein: CASSPELVPYEQYF.

J is TRBJ1-4 and V is TRBV28; 8 bases agree with TRBD1. The V gene end was trimmed by 3 bases and the J gene end by 8 bases; junction bases not matched to a gene: 8. This CDR3 has 15 amino acids. The germline V gene has CDR1 MDHEN and CDR2 SYDVKM. The CDR3 reads CASSFPGTGGEKLFF. For the CDR3, the DNA is TGTGCCAGCAGTTTCCCCGGGACAGGCGGCGAAAAACTGTTTTTT.

The V and J genes are TRBV7-2 and TRBJ2-2; D gene uncertain. Per germline, CDR1 SGHTA and CDR2 FQGNSA. Trimming removed 1 base from V and 7 bases from J, with 19 bases in between. CDR3 length: 17 residues. CDR3 coding DNA: TGTGCCAGCAGCTTAGTCTCCGGATTCCCGGGTAGCGGGGAGCTGTTTTTT. Its translation: CASSLVSGFPGSGELFF.

This clone was seen once. The J gene is TRBJ2-3, the V gene TRBV11-2; tentative D call: TRBD1 (6 bases). Germline-derived CDR1 and CDR2 are SGHAT and FQNNGV. V was cut by 6 bases and J by 0 bases, with 10 bases left in between. This CDR3 has 14 residues. CDR3 nucleotides: TGTGCCAGCAGACCAACAGGGAGCACAGATACGCAGTATTTT. Its translation: CASRPTGSTDTQYF. The whole variable domain, filled in from reference TRBV11-2 and TRBJ2-3, reads EAGVAQSPRYKIIEKRQSVAFWCNPISGHATLYWYQQILGQGPKLLIQFQNNGVVDDSQLPKDRFSAERLKGVDSTLKIQPAKLEDSAVYLCASRPTGSTDTQYFGPGTRLTVL.